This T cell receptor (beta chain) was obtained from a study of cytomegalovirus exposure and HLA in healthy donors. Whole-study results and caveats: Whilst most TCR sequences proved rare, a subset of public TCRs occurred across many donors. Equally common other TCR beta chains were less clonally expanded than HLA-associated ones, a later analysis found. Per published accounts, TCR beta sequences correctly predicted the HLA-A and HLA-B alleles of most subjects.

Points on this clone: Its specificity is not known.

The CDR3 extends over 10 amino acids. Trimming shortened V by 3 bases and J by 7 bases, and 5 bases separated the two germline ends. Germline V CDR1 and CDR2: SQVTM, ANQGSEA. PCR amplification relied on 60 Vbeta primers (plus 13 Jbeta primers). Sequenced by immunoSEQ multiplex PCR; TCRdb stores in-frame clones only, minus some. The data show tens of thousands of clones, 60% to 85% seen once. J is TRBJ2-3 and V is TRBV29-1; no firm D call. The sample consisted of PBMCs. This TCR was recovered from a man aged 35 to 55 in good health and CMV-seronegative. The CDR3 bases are TGCAGCGTTGACAGAAATACGCAGTATTTT. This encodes CSVDRNTQYF.